One sample yielded the 27 T cell receptor beta chains listed below, sequenced in a study of monozygotic twins with inflammatory bowel disease. TCRdb re-analyzed the 5' RACE reads; it lists each CDR3 protein once, without DNA. The sample's table shows about 210,000 distinct CDR3 sequences. Sequenced: blood. The receptors were sampled from a human donor with ulcerative colitis or Crohn's disease, or a healthy co-twin of an affected twin (not recorded which).

CDR3 loop: CASSALDRGSYNEQFF. The chain joins TRBV9 to TRBJ2-1. The germline V gene encodes CDR1 SGDLS and CDR2 YYNGEE. There are 16 residues in the CDR3. Supplemented by reference TRBV9 and TRBJ2-1, the full variable domain reads DSGVTQTPKHLITATGQRVTLRCSPRSGDLSVYWYQQSLDQGLQFLIQYYNGEERAKGNILERFSAQQFPDLHSELNLSSLELGDSALYFCASSALDRGSYNEQFFGPGTRLTVL.

The chain employs TRBV11-2 and TRBJ2-1; TCRdb's D call of TRBD2 is untestable without DNA. The length of the CDR3 is 14 residues. The V gene's germline CDR1 is SGHAT and CDR2 FQNNGV. CDR3 protein: CASSLLPTVNEQFF.

The chain couples TRBV7-2 to TRBJ2-3. Per the germline V gene, CDR1 is SGHTA and CDR2 is FQGNSA. The CDR3 totals 13 residues. CDR3 protein: CASSAAWTDTQYF.

The chain employs TRBV12-5 and TRBJ1-5; TCRdb calls TRBD1, which cannot be checked without DNA. In germline, CDR1 is LGHNT, CDR2 FRNRAP. This CDR3 has 14 residues. CDR3 region: CASVRDVPYQPQHF. Full variable domain (outside the CDR3, taken from reference TRBV12-5 and TRBJ1-5): DARVTQTPRHKVTEMGQEVTMRCQPILGHNTVFWYRQTMMQGLELLAYFRNRAPLDDSGMPKDRFSAEMPDATLATLKIQPSEPRDSAVYFCASVRDVPYQPQHFGDGTRLSIL.

V is TRBV27 and J is TRBJ1-1; TCRdb indicates TRBD1, and absent DNA this call remains unverified. The CDR3 runs 13 residues. The germline gives CDR1 MNHEY, CDR2 SMNVEV (reference sequence). This CDR3 reads CASSLAGATEAFF.

This chain uses TRBV5-5 with TRBJ1-4; with no DNA, the TCRdb D assignment of TRBD1 cannot be verified. Germline CDR1 and CDR2: SGHKS and YYEKEE (reference sequence). This CDR3 region has 17 residues. The CDR3 spells CASRRWGQGATNEKLFF.

The V call is TRBV12-3 or TRBV12-4, the J call TRBJ1-5; TCRdb indicates TRBD1, and absent DNA this call remains unverified. CDR3 length: 17 amino acids. The chain's CDR3 is CASSLILTDRGNQPQHF.

The rearrangement links TRBV12-3 or TRBV12-4 to TRBJ2-1; without DNA, the TCRdb call of TRBD2 cannot be checked. The CDR3 loop spans 15 amino acids. The CDR3: CASRPLAGLYNEQFF.

This chain connects TRBV19 to TRBJ2-1; without DNA, the TCRdb call of TRBD2 cannot be checked. CDR3 length: 15 amino acids. Per the germline V gene, CDR1 is LNHDA and CDR2 is SQIVND (reference sequence). The CDR3: CASRVSAGGYNEQFF.

The chain has TRBV5-1 and TRBJ2-1. CDR1 SGHRS and CDR2 YFSETQ come from the germline V gene. The CDR3 length is 15 residues. CDR3 in amino acids: CASSFISVSYNEQFF.

J is TRBJ2-3 and V is TRBV7-9. The CDR3 length is 12 residues. Germline-derived CDR1 and CDR2 are SEHNR and FQNEAQ (reference sequence). CDR3 sequence reads: CASVVSTDTQYF.

CDR3: CASSLLAPETQYF. V gene TRBV12-3 or TRBV12-4 combines with J gene TRBJ2-5; absent DNA, TCRdb's TRBD1 call cannot be checked. CDR3 length: 13 residues.

The rearrangement uses TRBV28 and TRBJ2-3; the TRBD2 assignment by TCRdb is unverifiable without DNA. Per germline, CDR1 MDHEN and CDR2 SYDVKM. The CDR3 runs to 13 residues. CDR3 sequence reads: CATAGGNTDTQYF. The full variable domain, rest sourced from reference TRBV28 and TRBJ2-3, is DVKVTQSSRYLVKRTGEKVFLECVQDMDHENMFWYRQDPGLGLRLIYFSYDVKMKEKGDIPEGYSVSREKKERFSLILESASTNQTSMYLCATAGGNTDTQYFGPGTRLTVL.

The chain links TRBV5-1 to TRBJ1-1; TCRdb indicates TRBD1, and absent DNA this call remains unverified. Germline V gene lookup returns CDR1 SGHRS and CDR2 YFSETQ. The CDR3 totals 16 residues. CDR3 loop: CASSLDTGLARTEAFF. Full variable domain (rest looked up from reference TRBV5-1 and TRBJ1-1): KAGVTQTPRYLIKTRGQQVTLSCSPISGHRSVSWYQQTPGQGLQFLFEYFSETQRNKGNFPGRFSGRQFSNSRSEMNVSTLELGDSALYLCASSLDTGLARTEAFFGQGTRLTVV.

The chain recombines TRBV7-6 with TRBJ2-6; TCRdb outputs TRBD2, but without DNA this stays unchecked. The CDR3 sequence is 18 residues long. The germline gives CDR1 SGHVS, CDR2 FNYEAQ. CDR3 amino acids: CASSSPEALGNGANVLTF.

The CDR3 reads CASRTGQGAASGSGETQYF. The genes are TRBV7-8 and TRBJ2-5; with no DNA, the TCRdb D assignment of TRBD1 cannot be verified. The CDR3 is 19 residues long. Germline loops: CDR1 SGHVS, CDR2 FQNEAQ.

The genes are TRBV4-1 and TRBJ1-6. This CDR3 is 17 amino acids long. Germline values: CDR1 MGHRA, CDR2 YSYEKL. The CDR3 loop is CASSQGGGALDNSPLHF.

This rearrangement joins TRBV27 to TRBJ1-5; TCRdb lists TRBD1, though no DNA is available to test this call. CDR1 is MNHEY and CDR2 is SMNVEV in the germline V gene (reference sequence). The CDR3 runs to 15 residues. CDR3 amino acids: CASSLSRGRFQPQHF.

The V call is TRBV5-4, the J call TRBJ2-2; the TCRdb call, TRBD1, lacks DNA for checking. CDR1 SGHNT and CDR2 YYREEE come from the germline V gene (reference sequence). This CDR3 region has 15 residues. CDR3 sequence reads: CASSPPTVNTGELFF.

The rearrangement joins TRBV7-6 to TRBJ2-1; TCRdb's D call, TRBD1, is unchecked because there is no DNA. Germline values: CDR1 SGHVS, CDR2 FNYEAQ. The CDR3 length is 15 residues. CDR3 loop: CASSLSGGQNTEQFF.

This CDR3 reads CASRETGVKQFF. V is TRBV12-3 or TRBV12-4 and J is TRBJ2-1; TCRdb's assignment of TRBD1 cannot be checked, as there is no DNA. The CDR3 consists of 12 residues.

The chain joins TRBV20-1 to TRBJ2-1; absent DNA, TCRdb's TRBD2 call cannot be checked. Germline V lookup: CDR1 DFQATT, CDR2 SNEGSKA (reference sequence). The CDR3 loop spans 15 amino acids. The CDR3: CSAISGVGALHEQFF.

The rearrangement uses TRBV29-1 and TRBJ2-1; TCRdb's D call, TRBD2, is unchecked because there is no DNA. The length of the CDR3 is 17 residues. The germline gives CDR1 SQVTM, CDR2 ANQGSEA. Here the CDR3 reads CSVEGLGTSEIYNEQFF.

The rearrangement links TRBV28 to TRBJ2-7; no DNA is available, so the TRBD1 call from TCRdb remains unchecked. The V gene's germline CDR1 is MDHEN and CDR2 SYDVKM. The CDR3 contains 15 residues. CDR3: CASSSWGQGGNEQYF.

The CDR3 is CASSPRGWTSGLSVANVLTF. The rearrangement joins TRBV27 to TRBJ2-6; TCRdb proposes TRBD2, but this gene call is untestable without DNA. Germline assignment: CDR1 MNHEY and CDR2 SMNVEV (reference sequence). CDR3 size: 20 residues. The entire variable domain, with the rest obtained from reference TRBV27 and TRBJ2-6, is as follows: EAQVTQNPRYLITVTGKKLTVTCSQNMNHEYMSWYRQDPGLGLRQIYYSMNVEVTDKGDVPEGYKVSRKEKRNFPLILESPSPNQTSLYFCASSPRGWTSGLSVANVLTFGAGSRLTVL.

V gene TRBV19 combines with J gene TRBJ2-7. Germline V lookup: CDR1 LNHDA, CDR2 SQIVND (reference sequence). This CDR3 has 13 residues. CDR3 in amino acids: CASSITGPYEQYF.

The chain has TRBV10-3 and TRBJ2-1. Germline V gene data show CDR1 as ENHRY and CDR2 as SYGVKD. This CDR3 region has 12 residues. CDR3 protein: CAIGDRYNEQFF.